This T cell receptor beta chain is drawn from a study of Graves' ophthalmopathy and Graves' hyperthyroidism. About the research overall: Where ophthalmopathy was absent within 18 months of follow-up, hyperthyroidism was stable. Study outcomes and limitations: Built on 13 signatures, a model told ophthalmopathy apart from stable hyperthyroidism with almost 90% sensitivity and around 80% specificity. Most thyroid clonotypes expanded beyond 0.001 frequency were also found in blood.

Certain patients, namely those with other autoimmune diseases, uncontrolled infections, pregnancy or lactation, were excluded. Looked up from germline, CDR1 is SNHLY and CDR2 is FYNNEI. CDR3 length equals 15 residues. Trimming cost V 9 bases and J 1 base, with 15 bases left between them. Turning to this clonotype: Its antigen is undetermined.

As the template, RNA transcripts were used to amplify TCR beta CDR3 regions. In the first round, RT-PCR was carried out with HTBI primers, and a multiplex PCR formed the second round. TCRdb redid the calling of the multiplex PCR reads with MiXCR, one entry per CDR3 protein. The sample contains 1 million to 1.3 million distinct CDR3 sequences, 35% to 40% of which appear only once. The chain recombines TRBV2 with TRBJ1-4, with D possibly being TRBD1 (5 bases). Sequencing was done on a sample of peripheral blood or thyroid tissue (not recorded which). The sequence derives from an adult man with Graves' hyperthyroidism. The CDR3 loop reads CASGRMGGTNEKLFF. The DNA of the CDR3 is TGTGCCAGTGGACGGATGGGGGGAACTAATGAAAAACTGTTTTTT.